Listed below are T cell receptor beta chains from one sample, sequenced in a study of blood T cell repertoires in COVID-19. The repertoire was sequenced with immunoSEQ multiplex PCR; TCRdb's copy has only in-frame clones and lacks some. Here the sample spans roughly 410,000 clones, 87% being singletons. Sequencing was performed on peripheral blood. The source is a woman in her sixties with COVID-19, enrolled during active disease. Each CDR3 is given with its conserved first and last residue. A D gene is named only where the DNA matches it firmly. The size entry is marked missing in some rows and otherwise reads once, few, many or a size class.

size	J	D	V	DNA	CDR3
few	TRBJ1-1	-	TRBV18	TGTGCCAGCTCACCAGTAGGTGACGGAACGGGGGAAGCTTTCTTT	CASSPVGDGTGEAFF
-	TRBJ2-5	-	TRBV19	TGTGCCAGTAGTATAGAGGGCAGGGGCCCTATTTTTGGGACCCAGTACTTC	CASSIEGRGPIFGTQYF
-	TRBJ2-7	TRBD1	TRBV10-3	TGTGCCATCAGGACTACCGGGACAGGGGCCTACGAGCAGTACTTC	CAIRTTGTGAYEQYF
-	TRBJ2-5	-	TRBV5-4	TGTGCCAGCAGCTTATCCTCGGAGACCCAGTACTTC	CASSLSSETQYF
-	TRBJ1-1	-	TRBV7-9	TGTGCCAGCAGCCCTCTCACAGGGAACACTGAAGCTTTCTTT	CASSPLTGNTEAFF
-	TRBJ2-3	-	TRBV6-2/TRBV6-3	TGTGCCAGCAGTTACTCGAGAGATACGCAGTATTTT	CASSYSRDTQYF
once	TRBJ1-1	TRBD1	TRBV14	TGTGCCAGCAGCCAAAGGACAGGGAGTCGAAACACTGAAGCTTTCTTT	CASSQRTGSRNTEAFF
once	TRBJ2-1	TRBD2	TRBV18	TGTGCCAGCTCACTTAGCGGGGGCGGGAATGAGCAGTTCTTC	CASSLSGGGNEQFF
-	TRBJ1-4	-	TRBV6-6	TGTGCCAGCAGTCGATCCAGGCCTAATGAAAAACTGTTTTTT	CASSRSRPNEKLFF
-	TRBJ2-3	TRBD2	TRBV12-5	TGTGCTAGTGGCCCCGGACTAGAAGATACGCAGTATTTT	CASGPGLEDTQYF
few	TRBJ1-3	-	TRBV5-8	TGTGCCAGCAGCTTGGTCACTTCTGGAAACACCATATATTTT	CASSLVTSGNTIYF
-	TRBJ2-5	-	TRBV18	TGTGCCAGCTCACCGACTAGACAAGAGACCCAGTACTTC	CASSPTRQETQYF
-	TRBJ2-7	-	TRBV28	TGTGCCAGCAGGTTCCCCTCGGGATCCGGGTACGAGCAGTACTTC	CASRFPSGSGYEQYF
-	TRBJ2-7	-	TRBV4-1	TGCGCCAGCAGCCAATCTATTACGGGAAGCTCCTACGAGCAGTACTTC	CASSQSITGSSYEQYF
-	TRBJ1-5	-	TRBV3-1/TRBV3-2	TGTGCCAGCAGCCAATCTAATCAGCCCCAGCATTTT	CASSQSNQPQHF
-	TRBJ1-2	TRBD1	TRBV5-6	TGTGCCAGCAGCCCGACCGGGACAGGGGACAACTATGGCTACACCTTC	CASSPTGTGDNYGYTF
-	TRBJ2-1	TRBD2	TRBV7-3	TGTGCCAGCAGCTTATTTCCCGACACTAGCGGGTACTACAATGAGCAGTTCTTC	CASSLFPDTSGYYNEQFF
-	TRBJ1-1	-	TRBV7-3	TGTGCCAGCAGCTCGACAGGCGGGGGACTCGGCACTGAAGCTTTCTTT	CASSSTGGGLGTEAFF
-	TRBJ1-1	TRBD1	TRBV19	TGTGCCAGTAGTCGTGACAGGGGGAACACTGAAGCTTTCTTT	CASSRDRGNTEAFF
-	TRBJ1-5	-	TRBV6-5	TGTGCCAGCAGTTACGTACAGGGCAATCAGCCCCAGCATTTT	CASSYVQGNQPQHF
once	TRBJ2-1	-	TRBV11-3	TGTGCCAGCAGCTTAGCCGGGGGTCCCCTCTACAATGAGCAGTTCTTC	CASSLAGGPLYNEQFF
-	TRBJ2-4	TRBD2	TRBV6-2/TRBV6-3	TGTGCCAGCAGTCTACTAGCGGGGGGCGCCGACATTCAGTACTTC	CASSLLAGGADIQYF
-	TRBJ1-4	TRBD1	TRBV5-1	TGCGCCAGCAGGACTACGGACAGGGGTGCAACTAATGAAAAACTGTTTTTT	CASRTTDRGATNEKLFF
-	TRBJ1-3	-	TRBV2	TGTGCCAGCAGTGCGGAACAGGTCTCTGGAAACACCATATATTTT	CASSAEQVSGNTIYF
-	TRBJ1-5	TRBD1	TRBV7-7	TGTGCCAGCAGCCATCCAGACAGGGAATGCAATCAGCCCCAGCATTTT	CASSHPDRECNQPQHF
-	TRBJ2-7	TRBD2	TRBV7-3	TGTGCCAGCAGCTCGACTAGCGGGGGGTCCTACGAGCAGTACTTC	CASSSTSGGSYEQYF
-	TRBJ1-5	-	TRBV28	TGTGCCAGCAGTTCAGACGGACACCAGCATTTT	CASSSDGHQHF
-	TRBJ2-1	-	TRBV28	TGTGCCAGCAGTCACCGAGGACAGATCCGGATAGTGCAGTTCTTC	CASSHRGQIRIVQFF
-	TRBJ2-1	TRBD2	TRBV7-9	TGTGCCAGCAGCACCGGACTAGCGGGGTTCTACAATGAGCAGTTCTTC	CASSTGLAGFYNEQFF
-	TRBJ2-7	TRBD1	TRBV19	TGTGCCAGTAGTCCGACAGGGGAATACTACGAGCAGTACTTC	CASSPTGEYYEQYF
-	TRBJ2-3	-	TRBV7-6	TGTGCCAGCAGCTTAGCAAGGAGGGGGGGCCCTAGCACAGATACGCAGTATTTT	CASSLARRGGPSTDTQYF
-	TRBJ1-5	-	TRBV7-8	TGTGCCAGCAGCCCTAGTGACTGGCGGGCCCAGCCCCAGCATTTT	CASSPSDWRAQPQHF
-	TRBJ1-1	-	TRBV11-2	TGTGCCAGCAGCTTAGCTGGGACTCTCGGAGATACTGAAGCTTTCTTT	CASSLAGTLGDTEAFF
-	TRBJ1-3	TRBD1	TRBV6-5	TGTGCCAGCAGAGTGGACAGGGGGCTTGGAAACACCATATATTTT	CASRVDRGLGNTIYF
-	TRBJ2-3	TRBD2	TRBV10-3	TGTGCCAGCCTACGGGGGGGCGGGAGATCAGATACGCAGTATTTT	CASLRGGGRSDTQYF
-	TRBJ2-7	-	TRBV30	TGTGCCTGGGGCCCCTCCGGGTACGAGCAGTACTTC	CAWGPSGYEQYF
-	TRBJ1-3	-	TRBV3-1/TRBV3-2	TGTGCCAGCAGCCAAACAGGGACTGGAAACACCATATATTTT	CASSQTGTGNTIYF
-	TRBJ2-1	TRBD1	TRBV11-2	TGTGCCAGCGGCACCGGGACAGCAAACAATGAGCAGTTCTTC	CASGTGTANNEQFF
-	TRBJ2-2	TRBD1	TRBV4-1	TGCGCCAGCAGCCAAAAGGACAGGGACACCGGGGAGCTGTTTTTT	CASSQKDRDTGELFF
-	TRBJ2-2	-	TRBV5-1	TGCGCCAGCCGGGCCGGGACTGGAAACACCGGGGAGCTGTTTTTT	CASRAGTGNTGELFF
-	TRBJ1-6	-	TRBV2	TGTGCCAGCAGTGATTTTAGATCCGATTCACCCCTCCACTTT	CASSDFRSDSPLHF